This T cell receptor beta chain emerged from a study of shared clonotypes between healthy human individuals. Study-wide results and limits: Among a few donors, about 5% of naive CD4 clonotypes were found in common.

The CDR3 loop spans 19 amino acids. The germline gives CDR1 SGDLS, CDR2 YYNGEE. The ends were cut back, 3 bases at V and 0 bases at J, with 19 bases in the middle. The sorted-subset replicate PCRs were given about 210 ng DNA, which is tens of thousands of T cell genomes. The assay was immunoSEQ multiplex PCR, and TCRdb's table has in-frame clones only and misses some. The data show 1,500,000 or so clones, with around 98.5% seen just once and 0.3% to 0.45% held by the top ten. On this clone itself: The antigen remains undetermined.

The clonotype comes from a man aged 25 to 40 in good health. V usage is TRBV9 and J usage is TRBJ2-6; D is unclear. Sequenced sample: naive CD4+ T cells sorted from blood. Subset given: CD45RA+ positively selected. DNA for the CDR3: TGTGCCAGCAGCGCACGTAGAGGATCAGGATACTCTGGGGCCAACGTCCTGACTTTC. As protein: CASSARRGSGYSGANVLTF.